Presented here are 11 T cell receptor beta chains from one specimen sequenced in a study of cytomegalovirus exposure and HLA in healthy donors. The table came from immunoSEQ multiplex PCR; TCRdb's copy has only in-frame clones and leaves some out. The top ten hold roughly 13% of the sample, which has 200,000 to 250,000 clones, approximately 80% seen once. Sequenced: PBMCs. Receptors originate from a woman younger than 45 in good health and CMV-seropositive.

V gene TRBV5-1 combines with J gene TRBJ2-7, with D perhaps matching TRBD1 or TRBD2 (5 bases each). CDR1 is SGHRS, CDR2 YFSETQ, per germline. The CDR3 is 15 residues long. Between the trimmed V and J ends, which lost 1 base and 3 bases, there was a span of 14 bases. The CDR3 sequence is CASSLTGTSNYEQYF. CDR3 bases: TGCGCCAGCAGCTTGACCGGGACCTCCAACTACGAGCAGTACTTC. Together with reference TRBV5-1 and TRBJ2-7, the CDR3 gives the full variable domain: KAGVTQTPRYLIKTRGQQVTLSCSPISGHRSVSWYQQTPGQGLQFLFEYFSETQRNKGNFPGRFSGRQFSNSRSEMNVSTLELGDSALYLCASSLTGTSNYEQYFGPGTRLTVT.

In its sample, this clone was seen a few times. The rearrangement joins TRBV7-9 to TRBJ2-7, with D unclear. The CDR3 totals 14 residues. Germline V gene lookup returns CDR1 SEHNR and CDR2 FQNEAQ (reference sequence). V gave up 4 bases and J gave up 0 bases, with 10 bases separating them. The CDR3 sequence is CASSSPGTSYEQYF. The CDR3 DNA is TGTGCCAGCAGCTCCCCCGGCACCTCCTACGAGCAGTACTTC.

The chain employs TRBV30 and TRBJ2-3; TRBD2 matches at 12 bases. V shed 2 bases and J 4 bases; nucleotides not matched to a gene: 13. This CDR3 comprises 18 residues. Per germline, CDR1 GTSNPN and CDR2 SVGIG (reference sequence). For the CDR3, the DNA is TGTGCCTGGAGTAAATTATTTCGACTAGCGGGAGTAGCAGATACGCAGTATTTT. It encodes CAWSKLFRLAGVADTQYF. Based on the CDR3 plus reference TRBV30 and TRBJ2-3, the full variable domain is SQTIHQWPATLVQPVGSPLSLECTVEGTSNPNLYWYRQAAGRGLQLLFYSVGIGQISSEVPQNLSASRPQDRQFILSSKKLLLSDSGFYLCAWSKLFRLAGVADTQYFGPGTRLTVL.

The CDR3 loop is CASSSWTGGNTEAFF. Here the CDR3 DNA reads TGTGCCAGCAGTTCGTGGACAGGGGGTAACACTGAAGCTTTCTTT. The J gene is TRBJ1-1, the V gene TRBV27, with TRBD1 matching 10 bases. Germline V lookup: CDR1 MNHEY, CDR2 SMNVEV (reference sequence). V trimming: 4 bases; J trimming: 2 bases; junction bases outside the gene matches: 4. This CDR3 has 15 residues.

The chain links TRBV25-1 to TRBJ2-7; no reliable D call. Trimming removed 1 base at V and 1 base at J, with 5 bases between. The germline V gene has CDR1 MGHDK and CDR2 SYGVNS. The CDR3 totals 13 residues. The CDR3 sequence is CASSESHSYEQYF. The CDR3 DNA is TGTGCCAGCAGTGAATCACATTCCTACGAGCAGTACTTC.

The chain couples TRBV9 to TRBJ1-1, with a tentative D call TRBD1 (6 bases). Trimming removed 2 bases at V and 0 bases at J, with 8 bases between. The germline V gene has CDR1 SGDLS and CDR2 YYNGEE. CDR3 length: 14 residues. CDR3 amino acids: CASSVGQMNTEAFF. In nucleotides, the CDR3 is TGTGCCAGCAGCGTCGGACAGATGAACACTGAAGCTTTCTTT.

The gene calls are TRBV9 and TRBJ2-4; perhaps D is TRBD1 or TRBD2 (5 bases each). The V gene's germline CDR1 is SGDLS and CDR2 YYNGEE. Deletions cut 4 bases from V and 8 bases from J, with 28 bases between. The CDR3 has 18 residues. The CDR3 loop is CASSPQRAGSIGSDIQYF. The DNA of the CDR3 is TGTGCCAGCAGCCCTCAGAGGGCAGGGAGCATTGGATCAGACATTCAGTACTTC.

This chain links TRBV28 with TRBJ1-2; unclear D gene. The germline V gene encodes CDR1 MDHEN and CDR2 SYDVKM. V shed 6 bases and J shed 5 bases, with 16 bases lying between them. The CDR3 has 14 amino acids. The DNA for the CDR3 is TGTGCCAGCAGCCGCCCCCCGGAGCAGTATGGCTACACCTTC. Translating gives CASSRPPEQYGYTF.

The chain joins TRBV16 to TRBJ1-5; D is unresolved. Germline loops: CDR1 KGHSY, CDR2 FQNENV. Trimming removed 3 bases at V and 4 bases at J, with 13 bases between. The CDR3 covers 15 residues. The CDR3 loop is CASSHDRTRNQPQHF. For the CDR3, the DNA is TGTGCCAGCAGCCACGACCGGACGCGGAATCAGCCCCAGCATTTT.

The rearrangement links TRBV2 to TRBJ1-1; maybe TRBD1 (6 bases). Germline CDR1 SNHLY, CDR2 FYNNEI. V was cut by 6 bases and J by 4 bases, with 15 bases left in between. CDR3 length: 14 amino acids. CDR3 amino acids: CASRGGGASTEAFF. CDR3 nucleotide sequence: TGTGCCAGCAGGGGTGGGGGGGCGAGCACTGAAGCTTTCTTT.

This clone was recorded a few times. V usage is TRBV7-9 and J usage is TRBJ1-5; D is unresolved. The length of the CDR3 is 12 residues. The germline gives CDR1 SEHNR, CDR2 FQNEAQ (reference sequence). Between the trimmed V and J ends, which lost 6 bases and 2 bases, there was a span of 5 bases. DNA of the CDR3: TGTGCCAGCAGTACAGGCAATCAGCCCCAGCATTTT. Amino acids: CASSTGNQPQHF.